This is a list of T cell receptor beta chains from one sample in a study of cytomegalovirus exposure and HLA in healthy donors. Clones were sequenced by immunoSEQ multiplex PCR, and TCRdb holds only the in-frame ones, with some missing. The profile shows 100,000 to 150,000 clones, more than 65% of them singletons. The sequenced sample was PBMCs. The receptor set was obtained from a man aged 18 to 29 in good health and CMV-seronegative. CDR3s include the opening cysteine and the closing phenylalanine or tryptophan. Fields, in order: J gene, D gene, CDR3 length, clone size, V gene, CDR3 DNA, CDR3 protein. D genes are given only for firm matches. Size values are once, few and many counts, or a class for expanded clones, and some rows have none.

TRBJ2-7 | TRBD2 | 14 | once | TRBV5-4 | TGTGCCAGCAGCCCGGGGAGGGAAAACTACGAGCAGTACTTC | CASSPGRENYEQYF
TRBJ1-5 | TRBD1 | 15 | NA | TRBV18 | TGTGCCAGCTCACCTGGGACAGGGGGCAATCAGCCCCAGCATTTT | CASSPGTGGNQPQHF
TRBJ2-3 | NA | 16 | NA | TRBV2 | TGTGCCAGCAGTGAATCCGGACAGTTAAGCACAGATACGCAGTATTTT | CASSESGQLSTDTQYF
TRBJ2-2 | TRBD1 | 14 | NA | TRBV2 | TGTGCCAGCAGTCTGGGACAGGGGGTAGGGGAGCTGTTTTTT | CASSLGQGVGELFF
TRBJ1-5 | NA | 14 | many | TRBV27 | TGTGCCAGCAGCTTCCGGTCGGGCAATCAGCCCCAGCATTTT | CASSFRSGNQPQHF
TRBJ1-1 | NA | 13 | few | TRBV2 | TGTGCCAGCAGCTCCCAGGGCCTCGCTGAAGCTTTCTTT | CASSSQGLAEAFF
TRBJ2-7 | TRBD1 | 13 | NA | TRBV4-2 | TGTGCCAGCAGCACCGGGACAGCCTACGAGCAGTACTTC | CASSTGTAYEQYF
TRBJ1-3 | NA | 16 | NA | TRBV21-1 | TGTGCCAGCAGTCGGAGGACAGGAGCAGGGGGAAACACCATATATTTT | CASSRRTGAGGNTIYF
TRBJ2-7 | NA | 15 | NA | TRBV6-5 | TGTGCCAGCAGTTACGATTCCGGGTATGGCAACGAGCAGTACTTC | CASSYDSGYGNEQYF
TRBJ1-5 | NA | 12 | NA | TRBV7-9 | TGTGCCAGCAGCAAAGAGTATCAGCCCCAGCATTTT | CASSKEYQPQHF
TRBJ1-1 | NA | 13 | NA | TRBV9 | TGTGCCAGCAGCGCCCTCGGGTCCACTGAAGCTTTCTTT | CASSALGSTEAFF
TRBJ1-3 | TRBD1 | 16 | NA | TRBV6-1 | TGTGCCAGCAGTGATCGACAGGGGGCGTTCGGAAACACCATATATTTT | CASSDRQGAFGNTIYF
TRBJ2-3 | TRBD2 | 15 | NA | TRBV25-1 | TGTGCCAGCAGCCCCCGGGGGGGCAAGTTTAATACGCAGTATTTT | CASSPRGGKFNTQYF
TRBJ2-3 | TRBD2 | 12 | NA | TRBV10-3 | TGTGCCATCAGGGGACTATCAGATACGCAGTATTTT | CAIRGLSDTQYF
TRBJ1-4 | NA | 13 | NA | TRBV18 | TGTGCCAGCTCACCGCCCCAGGGGACGGAACTGTTTTTT | CASSPPQGTELFF
TRBJ1-2 | TRBD1 | 15 | NA | TRBV5-5 | TGTGCCAGCAGCTTGGAAGATTTACAGGGGAATGGCTACACCTTC | CASSLEDLQGNGYTF
TRBJ1-2 | NA | 15 | NA | TRBV6-6 | TGTGCCAGCAGTCCTCCGGGAGATCCACTCTATGGCTACACCTTC | CASSPPGDPLYGYTF
TRBJ2-7 | NA | 16 | NA | TRBV12-2 | TGTGCAAGTCGCTTAGCGGGGCAGCATTCCTCCTACGAGCAGTACTTC | CASRLAGQHSSYEQYF
TRBJ2-1 | TRBD2 | 15 | NA | TRBV11-2 | TGTGCCAGCAGCTTAGAACTAGCGCCTTACAATGAGCAGTTCTTC | CASSLELAPYNEQFF
TRBJ2-7 | NA | 14 | NA | TRBV5-1 | TGCGCCAGCAGCTCTGACAAGACAGTCTACGAGCAGTACTTC | CASSSDKTVYEQYF
TRBJ1-2 | NA | 15 | NA | TRBV6-6 | TGTGCCAGCAGGGCCTCAGAATCCTTATCCTATGGCTACACCTTC | CASRASESLSYGYTF
TRBJ2-1 | NA | 15 | NA | TRBV13 | TGTGCCAGCAGCCAATGGACACCCTCCTACAATGAGCAGTTCTTC | CASSQWTPSYNEQFF
TRBJ1-2 | NA | 17 | NA | TRBV5-6 | TGTGCCAGCAGCTTTAAGGGGCTGGCCCTTTCTAACTATGGCTACACCTTC | CASSFKGLALSNYGYTF
TRBJ2-1 | TRBD2 | 16 | NA | TRBV5-1 | TGCGCCAGCAGCCCCGCCGGGACTAGCGGGGGAGGTGAGCAGTTCTTC | CASSPAGTSGGGEQFF
TRBJ1-2 | TRBD1 | 14 | NA | TRBV6-5 | TGTGCCAGCAGCCCAACAGGGGGCGCGTGTGGCTACACCTTC | CASSPTGGACGYTF
TRBJ1-2 | NA | 17 | NA | TRBV7-2 | TGTGCCAGCAGCTCCCTCCTTCGAGGAGGGACCAACTATGGCTACACCTTC | CASSSLLRGGTNYGYTF
TRBJ2-5 | NA | 13 | NA | TRBV2 | TGTGCCAGCCGGTGGGGGGTCCAAGAGACCCAGTACTTC | CASRWGVQETQYF
TRBJ2-5 | NA | 15 | NA | TRBV11-3 | TGTGCCAGCAGCTTAGATTCCACAGTCCAAGAGACCCAGTACTTC | CASSLDSTVQETQYF
TRBJ2-3 | TRBD1 | 14 | NA | TRBV7-9 | TGTTCCAGCAGCTTAAGCGGACAGGGACGTACGCAGTATTTT | CSSSLSGQGRTQYF
TRBJ2-5 | NA | 13 | NA | TRBV11-2 | TGTGCCAGCAGCAACGGGGTTATAGAGACCCAGTACTTC | CASSNGVIETQYF
TRBJ2-5 | TRBD2 | 15 | NA | TRBV4-2 | TGTGCCAGCAGCCAGAGGGTGGGGGGGCAAGAGACCCAGTACTTC | CASSQRVGGQETQYF
TRBJ1-1 | NA | 16 | few | TRBV9 | TGTGCCAGCAGCGTAGAGAGAGGGGAGGGGGACACTGAAGCTTTCTTT | CASSVERGEGDTEAFF
TRBJ2-7 | NA | 14 | NA | TRBV15 | TGTGCCACCAGCAGAACGGACAAGTCCTACGAGCAGTACTTC | CATSRTDKSYEQYF
TRBJ1-5 | NA | 13 | NA | TRBV7-8 | TGTGCCAGCATGCAACAGGGCGGCCAGCCCCAGCATTTT | CASMQQGGQPQHF
TRBJ2-1 | TRBD2 | 15 | NA | TRBV7-2 | TGTGCCAGCAGCTTGACTAGCGGGAAGTACAATGAGCAGTTCTTC | CASSLTSGKYNEQFF
TRBJ2-5 | TRBD1 | 15 | once | TRBV6-6 | TGTGCCAGCAGTTTCAGTACAGGGGGTAGAGAGACCCAGTACTTC | CASSFSTGGRETQYF
TRBJ1-4 | NA | 15 | NA | TRBV4-1 | TGCGCCAGCAGCTTTTTAGGAATACAGGCCGAAAAACTGTTTTTT | CASSFLGIQAEKLFF
TRBJ1-2 | NA | 16 | once | TRBV15 | TGTGCCACCAGCAGAGATCCCGGTACAGGCCGGTATGGCTACACCTTC | CATSRDPGTGRYGYTF
TRBJ2-7 | TRBD2 | 14 | NA | TRBV10-2 | TGCGCCAGCATAGACGGGGGGGCCTTTTACGAGCAGTACTTC | CASIDGGAFYEQYF
TRBJ1-5 | NA | 14 | NA | TRBV19 | TGTGCCAGTAGTGTACACCAGGGCAATCAGCCCCAGCATTTT | CASSVHQGNQPQHF
TRBJ2-5 | NA | 14 | NA | TRBV6-5 | TGTGCCAGCAGAAGGACAGATTCAAGGGAGACCCAGTACTTC | CASRRTDSRETQYF
TRBJ2-1 | TRBD1 | 15 | NA | TRBV6-4 | TGTGCCAGCAGAGCCGGACAGGGGCTACCAAATGAGCAGTTCTTC | CASRAGQGLPNEQFF
TRBJ2-7 | TRBD2 | 14 | few | TRBV5-4 | TGTGCCAGCAGCTTGGGACTAGCGGGGGGAGAGCAGTACTTC | CASSLGLAGGEQYF
TRBJ2-6 | NA | 18 | NA | TRBV7-9 | TGTGCCAGCAGCCAACAGGGACCACCGCGGTCCGGGGCCAACGTCCTGACTTTC | CASSQQGPPRSGANVLTF
TRBJ2-7 | NA | 15 | NA | TRBV21-1 | TGTGCCAGCAGCCATGGGACAGGGGATTACTACGAGCAGTACTTC | CASSHGTGDYYEQYF
TRBJ1-3 | TRBD1 | 14 | NA | TRBV7-7 | TGTGCCAGCAGCCCCGGGACAGGTAGAAACACCATATATTTT | CASSPGTGRNTIYF
TRBJ1-2 | TRBD1 | 14 | NA | TRBV5-4 | TGTGCCAGCAGCCTGCCGGGACAGGAAAGAGGCTACACCTTC | CASSLPGQERGYTF
TRBJ2-1 | TRBD1 | 14 | NA | TRBV7-9 | TGTGCCAGCAGCTTAGGGACAGGGAGCGATGAGCAGTTCTTC | CASSLGTGSDEQFF
TRBJ1-1 | NA | 15 | NA | TRBV29-1 | TGCAGCGTCGATGTGCTCGGGGGATACAACACTGAAGCTTTCTTT | CSVDVLGGYNTEAFF
TRBJ1-5 | TRBD1 | 15 | NA | TRBV10-3 | TGTGCCATCAGCGCCACCGGGACAGGGTACGAGCCCCAGCATTTT | CAISATGTGYEPQHF
TRBJ1-1 | TRBD1 | 17 | NA | TRBV5-1 | TGCGCCAGCAGATTGGGAGCCGACAGGGGGCAAGTCACTGAAGCTTTCTTT | CASRLGADRGQVTEAFF
TRBJ2-7 | TRBD1 | 16 | NA | TRBV4-1 | TGCGCCAGCAGCCAAGATCCCTCGACAGGGGCCTACGAGCAGTACTTC | CASSQDPSTGAYEQYF
TRBJ2-1 | NA | 15 | NA | TRBV5-1 | TGCGCCAGCAGGGGTGGGGGCCCCCCTTACGGTGAGCAGTTCTTC | CASRGGGPPYGEQFF
TRBJ2-7 | NA | 14 | NA | TRBV6-1 | TGTGCCAGTAAACAGGGAGGGAGCTCCTACGAGCAGTACTTC | CASKQGGSSYEQYF
TRBJ2-5 | NA | 15 | NA | TRBV7-2 | TGTGCCAGCAGCGTTAGCGGTCGCAGATTAGAGACCCAGTACTTC | CASSVSGRRLETQYF
TRBJ1-5 | NA | 15 | NA | TRBV5-1 | TGCGCCAGCAGCCCCGCCGGGACACCTGATCAGCCCCAGCATTTT | CASSPAGTPDQPQHF
TRBJ1-1 | NA | 12 | NA | TRBV5-1 | TGCGCCAGCAGCACGGGTTACACTGAAGCTTTCTTT | CASSTGYTEAFF